These T cell receptor beta chains were read from a single sample in a study of blood T cells in healthy people across ages. TCRdb itself ran the 5' RACE reads through MiXCR, one entry per CDR3 protein. The data hold around 1.5 million distinct CDR3 sequences, with roughly a third observed a single time. Material: blood. The origin of the receptors is a woman between 25 and 40 years old in good health. The CDR3 runs from the conserved cysteine through the conserved F or W. The order of the fields is J gene, D gene, clone size, V gene, CDR3 protein, CDR3 DNA. The D gene is left open where the match is weak. Clone size, where shown, is once, few, many, or a class for clones that have expanded.

>TRBJ1-4|-|-|TRBV18
CASSRYRDATDLEKLFF
TGTGCCAGCTCACGGTACCGTGACGCGACGGATTTAGAAAAACTGTTTTTT
>TRBJ2-1|TRBD2|-|TRBV19
CASNLLAGGPYNEQFF
TGTGCCAGTAACCTACTAGCGGGGGGACCCTACAATGAGCAGTTCTTC
>TRBJ2-1|-|-|TRBV7-9
CASSSALGTGSNEQFF
TGTGCCAGCAGTTCAGCCTTGGGGACCGGATCCAATGAGCAGTTCTTC
>TRBJ2-5|TRBD2|few|TRBV5-1
CASSVGLAGRETQYF
TGCGCCAGCAGCGTGGGACTAGCGGGAAGGGAGACCCAGTACTTC
>TRBJ2-4|-|few|TRBV3-1
CASSSSDIAKNIQYF
TGTGCCAGCAGCTCTTCGGACATAGCCAAAAACATTCAGTACTTC
>TRBJ1-1|-|few|TRBV6-1
CASSEAGGLNTEAFF
TGTGCCAGCAGTGAAGCGGGAGGTCTGAACACTGAAGCTTTCTTT
>TRBJ2-7|-|few|TRBV6-5
CASSYTGPGPYEQYF
TGTGCCAGCAGTTACACTGGGCCGGGCCCCTACGAGCAGTACTTC
>TRBJ2-1|-|-|TRBV20-1
CSAREGGIYNEQFF
TGCAGTGCTAGAGAAGGCGGCATCTACAATGAGCAGTTCTTC
>TRBJ1-1|-|-|TRBV11-2
CAGNSKGGTEAFF
TGTGCCGGCAACTCAAAGGGAGGCACTGAAGCTTTCTTT
>TRBJ2-2|TRBD2|-|TRBV9
CASSVGSSGGDYTGELFF
TGTGCCAGCAGCGTAGGTTCTAGCGGGGGTGACTACACCGGGGAGCTGTTTTTT
>TRBJ1-3|TRBD1|-|TRBV20-1
CSARTGSGNTIYF
TGCAGTGCTCGGACAGGGTCCGGAAACACCATATATTTT
>TRBJ2-7|TRBD2|few|TRBV9
CASSVTGGPLGQYF
TGTGCCAGCAGCGTGACGGGGGGGCCCCTGGGGCAGTACTTC
>TRBJ2-7|-|many|TRBV20-1
CSARAQVSYEQYF
TGCAGTGCTAGAGCACAGGTCTCCTACGAGCAGTACTTC
>TRBJ1-4|-|-|TRBV5-5
CASSYRQNVNEKLFF
TGTGCCAGCAGCTATCGACAGAACGTTAATGAAAAACTGTTTTTT
>TRBJ2-1|TRBD2|-|TRBV13
CASSFMTGTSAYNEQFF
TGTGCCAGCAGCTTCATGACCGGGACTAGCGCCTACAATGAGCAGTTCTTC
>TRBJ2-5|TRBD1|many|TRBV9
CASSVDRGETQYF
TGTGCCAGCAGCGTCGACAGGGGTGAGACCCAGTACTTC
>TRBJ2-3|TRBD2|-|TRBV20-1
CSAKGREGVVTDTQYF
TGCAGTGCTAAGGGGCGGGAGGGCGTGGTGACAGATACGCAGTATTTT
>TRBJ2-7|-|few|TRBV5-1
CASSTQTGYEQYF
TGCGCCAGCAGCACACAGACAGGCTACGAGCAGTACTTC
>TRBJ2-3|-|many|TRBV7-9
CASSSRLESTDTQYF
TGTGCCAGCAGCTCGCGACTGGAGAGCACAGATACGCAGTATTTT
>TRBJ2-7|TRBD1|many|TRBV20-1
CSARALDRAYEQYF
TGCAGTGCTAGAGCATTGGACAGGGCCTACGAGCAGTACTTC
>TRBJ2-1|TRBD2|many|TRBV4-2
CASSQDGASGGANEQFF
TGTGCCAGCAGCCAAGATGGGGCTAGCGGGGGGGCCAATGAGCAGTTCTTC
>TRBJ2-5|-|few|TRBV15
CATSRDTGDLQETQYF
TGTGCCACCAGCAGAGATACGGGTGACCTCCAAGAGACCCAGTACTTC